The 18 T cell receptor beta chains below come from one sample, sequenced in a study of identical twins. TCRdb itself ran the 5' RACE reads through MiXCR, one entry per CDR3 protein. This table has some 570,000 distinct CDR3 sequences, around 20% appearing once. The same data also went into a second study, on yellow fever vaccine responses in identical twins.

Sequencing was done on a sample of CD4+ T cells sorted from blood. The receptor source for this set is a woman younger than 35 in good health.

CDR3 coding DNA: TGCAGTGCTAGAGATACTGGGGGGGGCACTGAAGCTTTCTTT. Translation: CSARDTGGGTEAFF. The chain carries TRBV20-1 and TRBJ1-1; TRBD1 is a possible D gene (5 bases). Germline V CDR1 and CDR2: DFQATT, SNEGSKA (reference sequence). This CDR3 comprises 14 residues. The V gene lost 0 bases and the J gene lost 4 bases, with 12 bases spanning the gap.

This clonotype was recorded at least ten times. The CDR3 reads CSASREGQFF. DNA for the CDR3: TGCAGTGCTAGTCGTGAGGGGCAGTTCTTC. The V call is TRBV20-1, the J call TRBJ2-1; a weak D match, TRBD2 (5 bases). Germline assignment: CDR1 DFQATT and CDR2 SNEGSKA (reference sequence). Trimming took 3 bases from V and 12 from J, leaving 9 bases between them. This CDR3 comprises 10 residues.

The rearrangement joins TRBV19 to TRBJ2-2, with TRBD1 matching over 10 bases. The CDR3 has 16 amino acids. Germline lookup yields CDR1 LNHDA and CDR2 SQIVND (reference sequence). V lost 6 bases and J lost 5; bases outside the gene matches: 9. The CDR3 DNA sequence: TGTGCCAGTAGGACGACAGGGGGCCGGTGGACCGGGGAGCTGTTTTTT. It encodes CASRTTGGRWTGELFF.

The chain joins TRBV20-1 to TRBJ2-3, with D unclear. Deletions cut 0 bases from V and 4 bases from J, with 14 bases between. This CDR3 is 15 amino acids long. Germline-derived CDR1 and CDR2 are DFQATT and SNEGSKA (reference sequence). The CDR3 region is CSARDPRVAADTQYF. CDR3 DNA sequence: TGCAGTGCTAGAGATCCCCGGGTTGCTGCAGATACGCAGTATTTT.

This clonotype was counted between two and nine times. The chain's CDR3 is CASSFQRGGLVSGNTIYF. The CDR3 bases are TGTGCCAGCAGTTTTCAGCGGGGGGGCTTAGTCTCTGGAAACACCATATATTTT. The gene calls are TRBV28 and TRBJ1-3; TRBD1 is a possible D gene (6 bases). CDR3 length: 18 residues. Germline V gene data show CDR1 as MDHEN and CDR2 as SYDVKM. Trimming took off 3 bases at V and 0 bases at J, with 18 bases between the two ends.

The table lists this clonotype with a few counts. The genes are TRBV20-1 and TRBJ2-7, with D possibly being TRBD2 (5 bases). Germline V gene sequence: CDR1 DFQATT, CDR2 SNEGSKA (reference sequence). The CDR3 length is 12 residues. The V end was cut by 6 bases, the J end by 4 bases, with 13 bases between. The CDR3 reads CSAASSRYEQYF. The CDR3 DNA is TGCAGTGCCGCATCTAGCAGATACGAGCAGTACTTC.

The rearrangement uses TRBV4-2 and TRBJ2-2; D is undetermined. Germline assignment: CDR1 LGHNA and CDR2 YNFKEQ. Trimming removed 0 bases at V and 7 bases at J, with 3 bases between. CDR3 size: 12 residues. The CDR3 reads CASSQDLGELFF. DNA of the CDR3: TGTGCCAGCAGCCAAGATCTCGGGGAGCTGTTTTTT.

The gene calls are TRBV7-9 and TRBJ2-7, with 10 bases matching TRBD2. The CDR3 extends over 15 amino acids. Per the germline V gene, CDR1 is SEHNR and CDR2 is FQNEAQ (reference sequence). V trimming: 5 bases; J trimming: 0 bases; junction bases outside the gene matches: 4. CDR3 DNA sequence: TGTGCCAGCAGCCGGGGACTAGCGACCTCCTACGAGCAGTACTTC. It yields the protein CASSRGLATSYEQYF.

The chain combines TRBV4-1 with TRBJ2-5; 11 nucleotides agree with TRBD2. V shed 3 bases and J 2 bases; nucleotides not matched to a gene: 8. The CDR3 is 17 residues long. The germline V gene has CDR1 MGHRA and CDR2 YSYEKL. The CDR3 protein is CASSQGTSGGAQETQYF. CDR3 in DNA: TGCGCCAGCAGCCAGGGCACTAGCGGGGGAGCACAAGAGACCCAGTACTTC.

The chain carries TRBV20-1 and TRBJ2-5; D might be TRBD2 (6 bases). CDR1 DFQATT and CDR2 SNEGSKA come from the germline V gene (reference sequence). V was cut by 3 bases and J by 2 bases, with 13 bases left in between. CDR3 size: 14 residues. The CDR3 nucleotides read TGCAGTGCTAGCGACGGGAGCTTACAAGAGACCCAGTACTTC. It codes for CSASDGSLQETQYF.

The genes are TRBV5-1 and TRBJ1-5, with no clear D. This CDR3 is 14 amino acids long. The germline V gene encodes CDR1 SGHRS and CDR2 YFSETQ. The ends were cut back, 0 bases at V and 4 bases at J, with 8 bases in the middle. CDR3 nucleotides: TGCGCCAGCAGCTTGGATGGGGAGAATCAGCCCCAGCATTTT. This encodes CASSLDGENQPQHF. The whole variable domain, remainder taken from reference TRBV5-1 and TRBJ1-5, is KAGVTQTPRYLIKTRGQQVTLSCSPISGHRSVSWYQQTPGQGLQFLFEYFSETQRNKGNFPGRFSGRQFSNSRSEMNVSTLELGDSALYLCASSLDGENQPQHFGDGTRLSIL.

Ten or more counts support this clonotype. V usage is TRBV20-1 and J usage is TRBJ1-5; D call uncertain. In germline, CDR1 is DFQATT, CDR2 SNEGSKA (reference sequence). The CDR3 is 14 residues long. V was trimmed by 6 bases and J by 5 bases, leaving 17 bases between them. The CDR3 DNA is TGCAGTGCCGCAGCGCGGACCAGATATCAGCCCCAGCATTTT. It specifies CSAAARTRYQPQHF.

The V and J genes are TRBV28 and TRBJ1-2; D ambiguous. The CDR3 loop spans 15 amino acids. The germline gives CDR1 MDHEN, CDR2 SYDVKM. Trimming removed 4 bases from V and 0 bases from J, with 12 bases in between. CDR3 nucleotide sequence: TGTGCCAGCAGTTCCCCTCGGCAGGCTAACTATGGCTACACCTTC. Its translation: CASSSPRQANYGYTF.

V usage is TRBV29-1 and J usage is TRBJ2-3; D possibly uses TRBD1 or TRBD2 (5 bases each). Germline lookup yields CDR1 SQVTM and CDR2 ANQGSEA. V was shortened by 4 bases and J by 4 bases, with 12 bases between the two germline ends. The CDR3 is 13 residues long. The CDR3 DNA reads as TGCAGCGTTGGAAAACTAGGGGCAGATACGCAGTATTTT. It codes for CSVGKLGADTQYF.

V and J are TRBV29-1 and TRBJ2-2; 14 positions match TRBD2. The V segment lost 6 bases and the J segment 3 bases; nucleotides outside the gene matches: 6. This CDR3 region has 16 residues. Germline V gene lookup returns CDR1 SQVTM and CDR2 ANQGSEA. This CDR3 reads CSVAGLAGVYTGELFF. The CDR3 region has the DNA TGCAGCGTCGCGGGACTAGCGGGAGTGTACACCGGGGAGCTGTTTTTT.

This clonotype was observed a handful of times. The CDR3 loop reads CASSQEGRGHNQPQHF. In DNA form, the CDR3 reads TGCGCCAGCAGCCAAGAAGGCAGGGGGCACAATCAGCCCCAGCATTTT. The chain joins TRBV4-1 to TRBJ1-5; 8 bases are a match to TRBD1. Trimming cost V 0 bases and J 3 bases; bases outside gene matches: 4. Germline loops: CDR1 MGHRA, CDR2 YSYEKL. The CDR3 has 16 residues.

The chain recombines TRBV20-1 with TRBJ2-1; 8 bases are shared with TRBD2. The CDR3 spans 16 residues. CDR1 is DFQATT, CDR2 SNEGSKA, per germline (reference sequence). Unmatched junction bases numbered 18, after V lost 6 bases and J lost 8 bases. The CDR3 region is CSASSLGAGGRDEQFF. CDR3 nucleotide sequence: TGCAGTGCCTCTTCTCTGGGGGCGGGAGGAAGGGATGAGCAGTTCTTC.

This clonotype has only a few counts. V and J are TRBV18 and TRBJ2-3; no clear D gene. The length of the CDR3 is 17 residues. The germline V and J ends were trimmed by 3 bases and 0 bases, with 16 bases remaining between them. The germline V gene encodes CDR1 KGHSH and CDR2 LQKENI. The CDR3 loop reads CASSPRPGGTSTDTQYF. The CDR3 region has the DNA TGTGCCAGCTCACCCAGGCCGGGCGGTACTAGCACAGATACGCAGTATTTT. Full variable domain (outside the CDR3, taken from reference TRBV18 and TRBJ2-3): NAGVMQNPRHLVRRRGQEARLRCSPMKGHSHVYWYRQLPEEGLKFMVYLQKENIIDESGMPKERFSAEFPKEGPSILRIQQVVRGDSAAYFCASSPRPGGTSTDTQYFGPGTRLTVL.